This T cell receptor beta chain was sequenced in a study of cytotoxic CD8 clonotypes in ibrutinib-treated CLL. On the study more broadly: Some 10 relapsed/refractory, some 16 treatment-naive; 17 IGHV unmutated.

Study-wide findings and caveats: A rise in clonality was seen at ibrutinib response, and a fall back toward baseline was seen at progression. Researchers report that baseline clonality outpaced age-matched healthy donors and tracked circulating CD8+ T-cell counts.

Measured with immunoSEQ multiplex PCR; TCRdb has only the in-frame clones, and not every one. The profile shows around 150,000 clones, around nine tenths of them singletons. For this clone: Its specificity is unknown.

CDR3 size: 15 residues. The V and J ends lost 2 bases and 1 base respectively, with 12 bases between them. Germline V lookup: CDR1 SGHNT, CDR2 YYREEE (reference sequence). Genomic DNA in a quantity of 2 to 2.5 micrograms was derived from cryopreserved PBMCs for TCR beta libraries. The rearrangement uses TRBV5-4 and TRBJ1-1; tentative D call: TRBD1 (5 bases). This sequence was found in a human donor with chronic lymphocytic leukemia. The sequenced sample was PBMCs, obtained at disease progression, from a patient treated with ibrutinib. This CDR3 reads CASSFLRGTNTEAFF. The CDR3 bases are TGTGCCAGCAGCTTTTTAAGGGGTACGAACACTGAAGCTTTCTTT. Full variable domain (rest looked up from reference TRBV5-4 and TRBJ1-1): ETGVTQSPTHLIKTRGQQVTLRCSSQSGHNTVSWYQQALGQGPQFIFQYYREEENGRGNFPPRFSGLQFPNYSSELNVNALELDDSALYLCASSFLRGTNTEAFFGQGTRLTVV.